This TCR beta chain comes out of a study of cytomegalovirus exposure and HLA in healthy donors. Broader study findings: Researchers catalogued over 150 TCR beta chains as cytomegalovirus-associated. Subsequent analysis showed first-cohort TCR clusters tending to co-occur in 120 validation repertoires. Many donors carried some public TCRs, although rarity characterized most TCR sequences.

Sequencing used immunoSEQ multiplex PCR; TCRdb keeps in-frame clones, though not all of them. The sample shows some 86,000 clones, roughly 93% of them seen only once. CDR1 SGHAT and CDR2 FQNNGV come from the germline V gene. Trimming pared 6 bases from V and 3 bases from J, leaving 15 bases between. The CDR3 spans 14 residues. With regard to this clone: As yet, its antigen is unknown.

This sequence was found in a woman between 25 and 40 years old in good health and CMV-seronegative. This chain links TRBV11-2 with TRBJ2-7; D gene ambiguous. The specimen sequenced was PBMCs. The CDR3 here is CASSYSERSYEQYF. The CDR3 DNA sequence: TGTGCCAGCAGTTACTCGGAGAGGAGCTACGAGCAGTACTTC.